These 21 T cell receptor beta chains were sequenced from one sample in a study of blood T cell repertoires in COVID-19. Method: immunoSEQ multiplex PCR; TCRdb's copy keeps in-frame clones and lacks some. The sample contains under 400,000 clones, about 90% of which appear only once. Sequenced input: PBMCs or T cells enriched from blood (not recorded which). The origin of the receptors is a man aged 35 to 55 in a cohort exposed to, infected with or recovered from COVID-19 (not recorded which).

The chain links TRBV27 to TRBJ2-7, with 9 bases aligning to TRBD1. V dropped 9 bases and J dropped 1; count of bases not matched to a gene: 7. CDR1 and CDR2 (germline): MNHEY, SMNVEV (reference sequence). The CDR3 runs to 14 residues. The CDR3 DNA reads as TGTGCCAGTAAGGCACAGGGGGCTTCCTACGAGCAGTACTTC. It codes for CASKAQGASYEQYF.

The chain has TRBV28 and TRBJ1-5; 8 positions match TRBD1. Looked up from germline, CDR1 is MDHEN and CDR2 is SYDVKM. This CDR3 is 16 amino acids long. The trim removed 4 bases at V and 2 bases at J, leaving 7 bases unmatched. The CDR3 DNA follows: TGTGCCAGCAGTTCCGGGACAGGCGCGGGCAATCAGCCCCAGCATTTT. It is translated as CASSSGTGAGNQPQHF.

The V gene is TRBV6-4, the J gene TRBJ1-1; D may be TRBD1 (5 bases). CDR3 length: 16 residues. The germline V and J ends were trimmed by 0 bases and 3 bases, with 14 bases remaining between them. CDR1 and CDR2 (germline): MRHNA, SNTAGT. Here the CDR3 DNA reads TGTGCCAGCAGTGACTCGAGTACAACGGGGGACACTGAAGCTTTCTTT. Protein: CASSDSSTTGDTEAFF.

This clone was picked up a small number of times. The CDR3 DNA reads as TGCGCCAGCAACCAACGGACTAGCGTTGCAGATACGCAGTATTTT. It is translated as CASNQRTSVADTQYF. This chain links TRBV5-1 with TRBJ2-3; 9 nucleotides agree with TRBD2. Germline CDR1 and CDR2: SGHRS and YFSETQ. Losses at the gene ends were 6 bases for V and 4 bases for J; bases not matched to a gene: 9. This CDR3 has 15 residues.

The chain joins TRBV24-1 to TRBJ2-1; D is perhaps TRBD1 (6 bases). Between the trimmed V and J ends, which lost 2 bases and 8 bases, there was a span of 9 bases. The CDR3 runs 13 residues. Germline assignment: CDR1 KGHDR and CDR2 SFDVKD. CDR3 coding DNA: TGTGCCACCAGTGATTCAGGACAGTATGAGCAGTTCTTC. It is translated as CATSDSGQYEQFF.

Comments on this clone: Other DNA sequences within the sample encode an identical CDR3. The chain recombines TRBV6-1 with TRBJ1-1; tentative D call: TRBD1 (5 bases). CDR1 is MNHNS and CDR2 is SASEGT in the germline V gene. There are 13 residues in the CDR3. Trimming removed 3 bases from V and 5 bases from J, with 10 bases in between. The CDR3 region is CASSEWGGTEAFF. The CDR3 coding sequence is TGTGCCAGCAGTGAGTGGGGGGGGACTGAAGCTTTCTTT.

V and J are TRBV2 and TRBJ2-2; D is undetermined. The CDR3 runs 14 residues. V dropped 2 bases and J dropped 2 bases, with 6 bases sitting between them. CDR1 and CDR2 (germline): SNHLY, FYNNEI. CDR3 sequence reads: CASSELRNTGELFF. The DNA of the CDR3 is TGTGCCAGCAGTGAATTGCGCAACACCGGGGAGCTGTTTTTT.

This sequence joins TRBV11-2 and TRBJ2-7; tentatively, D is TRBD2 (5 bases). With 0 bases removed from V and 6 bases from J, the gap between germline ends came to 9 bases. CDR3 length: 13 amino acids. The V gene's germline CDR1 is SGHAT and CDR2 FQNNGV. In DNA, the CDR3 is TGTGCCAGCAGCTTAGATTGGAGCGGCGAGCAGTACTTC. Its protein is CASSLDWSGEQYF.

The rearrangement uses TRBV29-1 and TRBJ2-3; the match to TRBD1 covers 7 bases. V dropped 7 bases and J dropped 0; count of bases not matched to a gene: 4. Germline CDR1 is SQVTM and CDR2 is ANQGSEA. This CDR3 comprises 13 residues. The CDR3 DNA is TGCAGCGCTGGGACAGCAAGCACAGATACGCAGTATTTT. It encodes CSAGTASTDTQYF.

The chain carries TRBV19 and TRBJ2-1, with D possibly matching TRBD2 (5 bases). Germline assignment: CDR1 LNHDA and CDR2 SQIVND (reference sequence). The CDR3 contains 16 residues. V was shortened by 5 bases and J by 0 bases, with 14 bases between the two germline ends. The CDR3 DNA is TGTGCCAGTAGTCCCCGCGGGCAGAGCTCCTACAATGAGCAGTTCTTC. Amino acids: CASSPRGQSSYNEQFF.

The chain uses TRBV27 and TRBJ1-2, with D tentatively TRBD1 (5 bases). CDR1 and CDR2 from the germline V gene are MNHEY and SMNVEV (reference sequence). The V and J ends lost 4 bases and 2 bases respectively, with 17 bases between them. The CDR3 loop spans 16 amino acids. CDR3 coding DNA: TGTGCCAGCAGTTCTGCCCCTGGGGGAGGCAACTATGGCTACACCTTC. It yields the protein CASSSAPGGGNYGYTF.

The chain uses TRBV27 and TRBJ2-3; D might be TRBD1 (5 bases). Per the germline V gene, CDR1 is MNHEY and CDR2 is SMNVEV (reference sequence). V shed 6 bases and J shed 2 bases, with 18 bases lying between them. This CDR3 is built from 16 residues. Here the CDR3 DNA reads TGTGCCAGCAGGCCAGGGTTGCCTTTACCCACAGATACGCAGTATTTT. This sequence encodes CASRPGLPLPTDTQYF.

The chain has TRBV28 and TRBJ1-6, with TRBD1 matching over 10 bases. V lost 5 bases and J lost 9; bases outside the gene matches: 4. CDR3 length equals 14 residues. The germline V gene has CDR1 MDHEN and CDR2 SYDVKM. The CDR3 bases are TGTGCCAGCAGTACCGGGACAGGGGCTTCACCCCTCCACTTT. Translating it yields CASSTGTGASPLHF. Looking up the rest from reference TRBV28 and TRBJ1-6 gives the full variable domain: DVKVTQSSRYLVKRTGEKVFLECVQDMDHENMFWYRQDPGLGLRLIYFSYDVKMKEKGDIPEGYSVSREKKERFSLILESASTNQTSMYLCASSTGTGASPLHFGNGTRLTVT.

V gene TRBV4-1 combines with J gene TRBJ2-3; 11 bases are shared with TRBD2. This CDR3 is 16 amino acids long. Germline V gene data show CDR1 as MGHRA and CDR2 as YSYEKL. After removal of 4 bases from V and 3 bases from J, the junction contained 6 bases not matched to a gene. The DNA of the CDR3 is TGCGCCAGCAGCCTAATAGCGGGAGGGCAAACAGATACGCAGTATTTT. It specifies CASSLIAGGQTDTQYF.

The J gene is TRBJ2-7, the V gene TRBV7-2; no definite D call. Germline lookup yields CDR1 SGHTA and CDR2 FQGNSA. This CDR3 spans 12 amino acids. Trimming cost V 5 bases and J 0 bases, with 5 bases left between them. Here the CDR3 DNA reads TGTGCCAGCAGCAGGAGCTCCTACGAGCAGTACTTC. Translated: CASSRSSYEQYF.

The genes are TRBV5-1 and TRBJ2-7; 11 bases align to TRBD1. CDR1 is SGHRS, CDR2 YFSETQ, per germline. Trimming took 0 bases from V and 5 from J; bases not matched to a gene: 4. This CDR3 has 15 amino acids. The CDR3 DNA follows: TGCGCCAGCAGCTTGGACGGACAGGGGGCGAACGAGCAGTACTTC. Its protein product is CASSLDGQGANEQYF. Combining the CDR3 with reference TRBV5-1 and TRBJ2-7 gives the whole variable domain KAGVTQTPRYLIKTRGQQVTLSCSPISGHRSVSWYQQTPGQGLQFLFEYFSETQRNKGNFPGRFSGRQFSNSRSEMNVSTLELGDSALYLCASSLDGQGANEQYFGPGTRLTVT.

J is TRBJ1-1 and V is TRBV7-3; D is unclear. V shed 5 bases and J shed 2 bases, with 9 bases lying between them. CDR3 length: 13 residues. Germline values: CDR1 SGHTA, CDR2 FQGTGA. CDR3 DNA: TGTGCCAGCAGCCTCCAACTAAACACTGAAGCTTTCTTT. It specifies CASSLQLNTEAFF.

CDR3 amino acids: CASSDQTGVGSGYTF. In DNA, the CDR3 is TGTGCCAGTAGCGACCAGACAGGGGTGGGCTCTGGCTACACCTTC. V gene TRBV19 combines with J gene TRBJ1-2; 8 bases line up with TRBD1. The V segment lost 6 bases and the J segment 7 bases; nucleotides outside the gene matches: 13. Germline loops: CDR1 LNHDA, CDR2 SQIVND (reference sequence). The length of the CDR3 is 15 residues.

This clone showed up just once. This chain joins TRBV27 and TRBJ1-6, with 9 bases fitting TRBD1. Germline V gene sequence: CDR1 MNHEY, CDR2 SMNVEV (reference sequence). This CDR3 is built from 15 residues. Trimming at V came to 5 bases and at J to 10 bases, leaving 9 bases not matched to a gene. The CDR3: CASSPGTGKESPLHF. The DNA for the CDR3 is TGTGCCAGCAGTCCCGGGACAGGGAAAGAGTCACCCCTCCACTTT.

The genes are TRBV18 and TRBJ1-3, with unresolved D. This CDR3 comprises 17 residues. Trimming removed 3 bases from V and 4 bases from J, with 19 bases in between. Germline-derived CDR1 and CDR2 are KGHSH and LQKENI. The CDR3 bases are TGTGCCAGCTCACCCGGCAGCTCCCGACTCGCGGGAAACACCATATATTTT. Its protein is CASSPGSSRLAGNTIYF.

This rearrangement joins TRBV28 to TRBJ1-5; maybe TRBD1 (6 bases). Germline CDR1 reads MDHEN; CDR2 reads SYDVKM. This CDR3 is built from 16 residues. V lost 2 bases and J 0 bases, leaving 11 bases between the germline ends. In DNA, the CDR3 is TGTGCCAGCAGTTTACTGGACAGTTATAGCAATCAGCCCCAGCATTTT. It specifies CASSLLDSYSNQPQHF.